This entry features one T cell receptor beta chain sequence. Sequencing was performed with immunoSEQ multiplex PCR; in TCRdb, only in-frame clones are kept and a portion is missing. This table holds some 17,000 clones, over 80% found once. Autoimmune disease history or systemic immunosuppression barred patients. These data belong to a study of OX40 agonist ivuxolimab in advanced cancers. Trimming removed 5 bases from V and 5 bases from J, with 15 bases in between. This CDR3 is 14 amino acids long. Germline CDR1 is MNHNS and CDR2 is SASEGT. This material consisted of CD4+ or CD8+ T cells sorted from blood, taken in a trial of the OX40 agonist ivuxolimab. The chain carries TRBV6-1 and TRBJ1-2; no reliable D call. This TCR was recovered from an adult with an advanced solid tumor such as melanoma, head and neck, liver or kidney cancer. For the CDR3, the DNA is TGTGCCAGCAGTATCTCGACCGGTCTTTATGGCTACACCTTC. Translation: CASSISTGLYGYTF.